The rows below give T cell receptor beta chains drawn from one sample of a study of T cell responses to AZD1222 COVID-19 vaccine. TCRdb's table, derived via immunoSEQ multiplex PCR, lists solely in-frame clones and lacks some. The sample yields 89,000 or so clones, over 70% seen once. The starting material was peripheral blood, obtained on day 0 of AZD1222 vaccination. These TCRs come from an adult in good health. The CDR3 runs from the conserved cysteine through the conserved F or W.

j_call v_call cdr3_aa
TRBJ2-2 TRBV6-5 CASSPPGGTGELFF
TRBJ2-7 TRBV19 CASSPTSGGIYEQYF
TRBJ1-1 TRBV12-5 CASGLASVQGPRTEAFF
TRBJ2-7 TRBV6-5 CASSPLIFPYEQYF
TRBJ1-1 TRBV5-6 CASSYGTLEGEAFF
TRBJ2-3 TRBV6-5 CASSYSGPDTDTQYF
TRBJ1-4 TRBV7-2 CASSLAQGNEKLFF
TRBJ2-7 TRBV20-1 CSASRQGKQYF
TRBJ1-5 TRBV27 CASSLKGASNQPQHF
TRBJ2-7 TRBV3-1/TRBV3-2 CASSRRPGLATTSSYEQYF
TRBJ2-3 TRBV4-2 CASSQDPGATDTQYF
TRBJ1-2 TRBV30 CAWSVERNYGYTF
TRBJ1-5 TRBV2 CASSDRGGFNQPQHF
TRBJ1-3 TRBV30 CAASRGSGNTIYF
TRBJ1-6 TRBV28 CASSLVDRSSPLHF
TRBJ2-2 TRBV19 CASSMLTGRGNTGELFF
TRBJ1-5 TRBV5-8 CASSLYSGPQSQPQHF
TRBJ2-2 TRBV25-1 CASSPLGGADTGELFF
TRBJ1-2 TRBV11-2 CASSSGTGGRGYTF
TRBJ1-6 TRBV6-5 CASSYARTGSNSPLHF
TRBJ2-3 TRBV29-1 CSVVSPEQYF
TRBJ1-2 TRBV29-1 CSVDGQGNYGYTF